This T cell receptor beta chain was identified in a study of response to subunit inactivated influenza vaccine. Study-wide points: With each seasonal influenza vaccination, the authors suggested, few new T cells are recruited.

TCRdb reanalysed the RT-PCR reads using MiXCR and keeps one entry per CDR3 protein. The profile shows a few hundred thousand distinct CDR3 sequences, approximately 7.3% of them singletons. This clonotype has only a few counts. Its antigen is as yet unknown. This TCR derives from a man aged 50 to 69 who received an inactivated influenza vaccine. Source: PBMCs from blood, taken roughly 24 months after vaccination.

In nucleotides, the CDR3 is TGTGCCAGCAGTTTCTTCGACAGGGGTTTGGGCGAGCAGTACTTC. Protein product: CASSFFDRGLGEQYF. The gene calls are TRBV27 and TRBJ2-7, with 8 bases aligning to TRBD1. The length of the CDR3 is 15 residues. CDR1 is MNHEY, CDR2 SMNVEV, per germline (reference sequence). V dropped 3 bases and J dropped 6; count of bases not matched to a gene: 10.